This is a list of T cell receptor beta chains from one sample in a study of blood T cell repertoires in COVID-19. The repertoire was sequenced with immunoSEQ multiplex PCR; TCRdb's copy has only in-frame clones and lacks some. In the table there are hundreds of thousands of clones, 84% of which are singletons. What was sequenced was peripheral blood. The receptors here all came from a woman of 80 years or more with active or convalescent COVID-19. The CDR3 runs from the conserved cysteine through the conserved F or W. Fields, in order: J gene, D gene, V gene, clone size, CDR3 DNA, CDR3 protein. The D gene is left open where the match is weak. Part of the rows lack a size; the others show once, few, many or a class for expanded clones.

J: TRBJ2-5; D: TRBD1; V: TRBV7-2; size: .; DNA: TGTGCCAGCAGCTTGGACAGGGGGCCCCAAGAGACCCAGTACTTC; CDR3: CASSLDRGPQETQYF
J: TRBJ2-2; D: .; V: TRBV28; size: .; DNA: TGTGCCAGCAGTATGGGGGGAGACACCGGGGAGCTGTTTTTT; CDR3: CASSMGGDTGELFF
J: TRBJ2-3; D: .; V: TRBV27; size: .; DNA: TGTGCCAGCAGTTTTTCAGACGCAACTCAGGGTACGCAGTATTTT; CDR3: CASSFSDATQGTQYF
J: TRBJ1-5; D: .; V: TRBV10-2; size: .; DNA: TGCGCCAGCAGTGAGTCGCAGGCAGGTCAGCCCCAGCATTTT; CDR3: CASSESQAGQPQHF
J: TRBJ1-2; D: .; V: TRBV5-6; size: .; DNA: TGTGCCAGCAGCTTGGTCGGCAGGGTCTACACCTTC; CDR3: CASSLVGRVYTF
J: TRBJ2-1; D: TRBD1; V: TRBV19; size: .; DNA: TGTGCCAGTAATAACCAGGGGGCCCTTCTTGAGCAGTTCTTC; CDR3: CASNNQGALLEQFF
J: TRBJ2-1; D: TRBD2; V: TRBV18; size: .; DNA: TGTGCCAGCTCACCACCGGGAAGGGCGGGAGGCGGAGATGAGCAGTTCTTC; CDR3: CASSPPGRAGGGDEQFF
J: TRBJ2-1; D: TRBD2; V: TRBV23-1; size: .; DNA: TGCGCCAGCCACCGGGGCGGGAGGTATGGATACAATGAGCAGTTCTTC; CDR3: CASHRGGRYGYNEQFF
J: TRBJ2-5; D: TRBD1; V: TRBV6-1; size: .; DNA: TGTGCCAGCAGTGAAGCTTTGGGACAGGGGACGAGGGAGACCCAGTACTTC; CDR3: CASSEALGQGTRETQYF
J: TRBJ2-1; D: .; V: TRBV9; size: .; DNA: TGTGCCAGCAGCAGAACAGGGACGGAAGATGTGCAGTTCTTC; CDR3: CASSRTGTEDVQFF
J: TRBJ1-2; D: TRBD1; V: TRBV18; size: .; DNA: TGTGCCAGCTCACCACCGGGAACAGGGGGGTACTATGGCTACACCTTC; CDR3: CASSPPGTGGYYGYTF
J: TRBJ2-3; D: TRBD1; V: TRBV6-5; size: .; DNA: TGTGCCAGCAGCAAGGACAGGGTAACGCAGTATTTT; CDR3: CASSKDRVTQYF
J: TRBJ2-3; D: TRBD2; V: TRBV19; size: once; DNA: TGTGCCAGTCGAACTAGCGGGAGGGCCGGGGGCACAGATACGCAGTATTTT; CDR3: CASRTSGRAGGTDTQYF
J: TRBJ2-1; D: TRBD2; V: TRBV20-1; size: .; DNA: TGCAGTGCTAGTCCCAGCGGGAGAGGGTCCTACAATGAGCAGTTCTTC; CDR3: CSASPSGRGSYNEQFF
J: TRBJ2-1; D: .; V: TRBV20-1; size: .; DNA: TGCAGTGCTAGTTTTCAGGGAGGATCCAATGAGCAGTTCTTC; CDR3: CSASFQGGSNEQFF
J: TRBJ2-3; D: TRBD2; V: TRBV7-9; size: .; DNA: TGTGCCAGAACTAGCGGCCGCACAGATACGCAGTATTTT; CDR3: CARTSGRTDTQYF
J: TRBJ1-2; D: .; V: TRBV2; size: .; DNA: TGTGCCAGCAGTCCATACGAGATATCACCTGATGGCTACACCTTC; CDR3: CASSPYEISPDGYTF
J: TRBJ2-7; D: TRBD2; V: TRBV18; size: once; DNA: TGTGCCAGCTCCCCAGCGGGGTATTACGAGCAGTACTTC; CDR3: CASSPAGYYEQYF
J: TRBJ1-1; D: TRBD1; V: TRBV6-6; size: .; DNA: TGTGCCAGCAGTTTCCGGGACAGGATTTTT; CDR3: CASSFRDRIF
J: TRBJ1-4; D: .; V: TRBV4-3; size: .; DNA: TGCGCCAGCAGCCAGCTAGGGGGTGAAAAACTGTTTTTT; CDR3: CASSQLGGEKLFF
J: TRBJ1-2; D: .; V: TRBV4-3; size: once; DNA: TGCGCCAGCAGCCAAGAGCTCGGACAGCCCTATGGCTACACCTTC; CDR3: CASSQELGQPYGYTF
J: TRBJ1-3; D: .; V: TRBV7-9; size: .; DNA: TGTGCCAGCAGCTTGAACAGGGACGATGGAAACACCATATATTTT; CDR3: CASSLNRDDGNTIYF
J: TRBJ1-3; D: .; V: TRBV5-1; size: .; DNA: TGCGCCAGCAGCTTGGGGGGCAACTCTGGAAACACCATATATTTT; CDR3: CASSLGGNSGNTIYF
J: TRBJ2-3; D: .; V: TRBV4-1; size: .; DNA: TGCGCCAGCAGCCAAGGGTCAGGTAGCACAGATACGCAGTATTTT; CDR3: CASSQGSGSTDTQYF
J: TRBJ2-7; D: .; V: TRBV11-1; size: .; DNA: TGTGCCAGCAGCTTAGTCTGGACTACCAACGAGCAGTACTTC; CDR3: CASSLVWTTNEQYF
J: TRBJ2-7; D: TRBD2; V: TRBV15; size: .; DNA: TGTGCCACCAGCCGGGAGGGGGATGCCTACGAGCAGTACTTC; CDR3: CATSREGDAYEQYF
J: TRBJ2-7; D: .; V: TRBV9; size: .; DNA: TGTGCCAGCAGCGTAGATCCAGGGTCGGGCGAGCAGTACTTC; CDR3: CASSVDPGSGEQYF
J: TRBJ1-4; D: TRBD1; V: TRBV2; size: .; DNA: TGTGCCAGCGAGGGCGGGGGGACAGCTAATGAAAAACTGTTTTTT; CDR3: CASEGGGTANEKLFF
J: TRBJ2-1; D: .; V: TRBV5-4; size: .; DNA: TGTGCCAGCAACAGGGGGCTAGCGGGAGTTGATGAGCAGTTCTTC; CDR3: CASNRGLAGVDEQFF
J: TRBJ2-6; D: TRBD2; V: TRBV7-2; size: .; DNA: TGTGCCAGCAGCTTAGGAGTTAGCGGGGGGGCCTTTGGGGCCAACGTCCTGACTTTC; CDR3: CASSLGVSGGAFGANVLTF
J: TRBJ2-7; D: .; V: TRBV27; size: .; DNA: TGTGCCAGCAGACCTGATCGGATGGTGACCGGGACACCCACCTACGAGCAGTACTTC; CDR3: CASRPDRMVTGTPTYEQYF
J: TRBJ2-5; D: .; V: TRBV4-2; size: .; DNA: TGTGCCAGCAGCCAAAGGGGGGGGTCCCAGTACTTC; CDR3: CASSQRGGSQYF
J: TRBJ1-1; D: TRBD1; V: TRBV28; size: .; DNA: TGTGCCAGCAGTTCAAGGGACAGGGGGCTCACTGAAGCTTTCTTT; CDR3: CASSSRDRGLTEAFF
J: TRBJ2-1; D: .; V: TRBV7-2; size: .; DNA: TGTGCCAGCAGCTTATTCCTAGTAAGTGAGCAGTTCTTC; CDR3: CASSLFLVSEQFF
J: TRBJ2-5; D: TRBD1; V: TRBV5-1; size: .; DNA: TGCGCCAGCAGCCTCCGGCCGGGACAGCAACAAGAGACCCAGTACTTC; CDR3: CASSLRPGQQQETQYF
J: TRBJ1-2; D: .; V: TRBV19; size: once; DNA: TGTGCCAGTAGTATCGGTGGGTCCGGGGGTGGCTACACCTTC; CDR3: CASSIGGSGGGYTF
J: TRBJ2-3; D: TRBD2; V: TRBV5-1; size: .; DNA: TGCGCCAGCAGCCGGGGGGGTGGCGCTAGCACAGATACGCAGTATTTT; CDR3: CASSRGGGASTDTQYF
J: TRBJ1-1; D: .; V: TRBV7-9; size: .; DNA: TGTGCCAGCAGCTTATCGAGGGGGGAAGCTTTCTTT; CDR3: CASSLSRGEAFF
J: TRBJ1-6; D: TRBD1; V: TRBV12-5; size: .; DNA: TGTGCTAGTGGTTTGCCACAGGGGGCGAAACGCTTCAGGGATTCACCCCTCCACTTT; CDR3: CASGLPQGAKRFRDSPLHF
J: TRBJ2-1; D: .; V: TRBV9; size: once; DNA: TGTGCCAGCAGCGTAGGCGGAGTCAATGAGCAGTTCTTC; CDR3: CASSVGGVNEQFF
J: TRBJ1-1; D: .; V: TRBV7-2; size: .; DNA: TGTGCCAGCAGCTTATTAGGTGCGGGTATGAACACTGAAGCTTTCTTT; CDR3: CASSLLGAGMNTEAFF
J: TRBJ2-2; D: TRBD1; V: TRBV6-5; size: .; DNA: TGTGCCAGCAACCTCGGGACAGGGCACACCGGGGAGCTGTTTTTT; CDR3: CASNLGTGHTGELFF
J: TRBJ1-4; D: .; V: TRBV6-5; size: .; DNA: TGTGCCAGCAGTTACGGAGACAATAGGGGGAATGAAAAACTGTTTTTT; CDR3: CASSYGDNRGNEKLFF
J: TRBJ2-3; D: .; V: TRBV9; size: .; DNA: TGTGCCAGCAGCGTAGGGGCGCGCACAGATACGCAGTATTTT; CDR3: CASSVGARTDTQYF
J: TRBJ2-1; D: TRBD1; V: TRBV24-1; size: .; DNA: TGTGCCACCAGTGATGCCCTGGACAGGGTTCGGTTCTTC; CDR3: CATSDALDRVRFF
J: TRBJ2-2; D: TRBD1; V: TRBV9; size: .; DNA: TGTGCCAGCAGCTCAGGAAAGGGACAGTTGAACACCGGGGAGCTGTTTTTT; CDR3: CASSSGKGQLNTGELFF
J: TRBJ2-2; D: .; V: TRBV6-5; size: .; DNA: TGTGCCAGCAGTTACTCCAGATCGACCGGGGAGCTGTTTTTT; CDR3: CASSYSRSTGELFF
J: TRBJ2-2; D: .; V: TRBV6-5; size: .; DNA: TGTGCCAGCAGCTACGATTCGACTAACACCGGGGAGCTGTTTTTT; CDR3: CASSYDSTNTGELFF
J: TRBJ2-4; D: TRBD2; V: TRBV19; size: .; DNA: TGTGCCAGTAGTGGCCTAGCGGGAAGTCTAGCCAAAAACATTCAGTACTTC; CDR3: CASSGLAGSLAKNIQYF
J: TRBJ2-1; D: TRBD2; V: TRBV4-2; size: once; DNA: TGTGCCAGCAGCCAAGTTAGCGGGTCCTCCTACAATGAGCAGTTCTTC; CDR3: CASSQVSGSSYNEQFF
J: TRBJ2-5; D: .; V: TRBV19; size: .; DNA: TGTGCCAGTAGTAAGGGGCCTAACCAAGAGACCCAGTACTTC; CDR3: CASSKGPNQETQYF
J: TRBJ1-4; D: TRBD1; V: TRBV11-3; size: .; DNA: TGTGCCAGCAGCCCTAGTCGAACACAGGGGAGTCTTGAAAAACTGTTTTTT; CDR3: CASSPSRTQGSLEKLFF
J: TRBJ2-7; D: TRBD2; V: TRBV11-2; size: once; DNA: TGTGCCAGCAGCCCCCTCTCGGGACTAGCGGGGGAGCAGTACTTC; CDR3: CASSPLSGLAGEQYF
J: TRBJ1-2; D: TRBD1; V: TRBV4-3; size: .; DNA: TGCGCCAGCAGCCAGACAGGGTTTGGCTACACCTTC; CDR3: CASSQTGFGYTF
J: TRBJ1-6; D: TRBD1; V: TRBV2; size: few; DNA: TGTGCCAGCTATGGACAGGGGGGGTCACCCCTCCACTTT; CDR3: CASYGQGGSPLHF
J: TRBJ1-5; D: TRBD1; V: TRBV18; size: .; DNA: TGTGCCAGCTCGCAGACAGGGAACAATCAGCCCCAGCATTTT; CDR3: CASSQTGNNQPQHF
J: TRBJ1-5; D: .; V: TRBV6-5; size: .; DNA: TGTGCCAGCAGATCGGGGGGCTTGGGCAATCAGCCCCAGCATTTT; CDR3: CASRSGGLGNQPQHF
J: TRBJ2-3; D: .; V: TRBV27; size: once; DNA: TGTGCCAGCAGTTTAGAACAACCTACAGATACGCAGTATTTT; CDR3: CASSLEQPTDTQYF
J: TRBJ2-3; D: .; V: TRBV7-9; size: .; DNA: TGTGCCAGCAGCTTAGACGGACTCAGCACAGATACGCAGTATTTT; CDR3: CASSLDGLSTDTQYF